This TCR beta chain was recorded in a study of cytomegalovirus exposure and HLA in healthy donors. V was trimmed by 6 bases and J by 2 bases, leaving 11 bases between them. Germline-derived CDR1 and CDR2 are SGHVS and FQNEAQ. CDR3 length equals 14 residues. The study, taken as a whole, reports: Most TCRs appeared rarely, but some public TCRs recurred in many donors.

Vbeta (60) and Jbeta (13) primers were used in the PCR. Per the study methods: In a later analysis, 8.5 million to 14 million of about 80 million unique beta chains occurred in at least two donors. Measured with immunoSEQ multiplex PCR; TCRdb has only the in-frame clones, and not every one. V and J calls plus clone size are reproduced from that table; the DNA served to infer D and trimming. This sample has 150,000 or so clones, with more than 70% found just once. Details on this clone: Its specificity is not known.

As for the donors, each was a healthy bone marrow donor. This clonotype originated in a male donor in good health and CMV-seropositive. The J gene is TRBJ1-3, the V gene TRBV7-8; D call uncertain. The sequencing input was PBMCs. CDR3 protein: CASSRDAAGNTIYF. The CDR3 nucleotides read TGTGCCAGCAGTCGGGATGCGGCTGGAAACACCATATATTTT.